This is a list of T cell receptor beta chains from one sample in a study of beta chain features in type 1 diabetes. This table comes from immunoSEQ multiplex PCR, and its TCRdb copy is limited to in-frame clones, with some not included. This table holds around 180,000 clones, around 8% found once. The sequenced material came from central memory CD4+ T cells from blood. The source is a woman aged 40-49 years with type 1 diabetes. Each CDR3 is given with its conserved first and last residue. Fields, in order: clone size, J gene, D gene, V gene, CDR3 protein, CDR3 DNA. The D gene is left open where the match is weak. For some rows the clone size is stated as once, few or many, or as a class when expanded; others skip it.

size: -; J: TRBJ2-7; D: TRBD1; V: TRBV5-1; CDR3: CASRINPGTDDYEQYF; DNA: TGCGCCAGCAGGATCAACCCCGGGACAGACGACTACGAGCAGTACTTC
size: -; J: TRBJ1-1; D: TRBD1; V: TRBV30; CDR3: CAWSGDRAPEAFF; DNA: TGTGCCTGGAGCGGCGACAGGGCTCCTGAAGCTTTCTTT
size: few; J: TRBJ1-1; D: -; V: TRBV2; CDR3: CASIRAGLTNTEAFF; DNA: TGTGCCAGCATCCGGGCCGGACTGACGAACACTGAAGCTTTCTTT
size: -; J: TRBJ2-2; D: TRBD1; V: TRBV7-3; CDR3: CASSTGQGFGELFF; DNA: TGTGCCAGCAGCACGGGACAGGGGTTCGGGGAGCTGTTTTTT
size: once; J: TRBJ1-1; D: TRBD1; V: TRBV7-9; CDR3: CASSLGQGRNAFF; DNA: TGTGCCAGCAGCTTAGGACAGGGGAGGAACGCTTTCTTT
size: few; J: TRBJ1-1; D: TRBD1; V: TRBV4-3; CDR3: CASRDRTNTEAFF; DNA: TGCGCCAGCAGGGACAGGACTAACACTGAAGCTTTCTTT
size: -; J: TRBJ2-1; D: TRBD2; V: TRBV18; CDR3: CASSPLLAGDNEQFF; DNA: TGTGCCAGCTCACCATTGCTAGCGGGGGACAATGAGCAGTTCTTC
size: few; J: TRBJ2-2; D: -; V: TRBV18; CDR3: CASSRPSNTGELFF; DNA: TGTGCCAGCTCACGACCCTCGAACACCGGGGAGCTGTTTTTT
size: -; J: TRBJ1-1; D: -; V: TRBV9; CDR3: CASSVGGELNTEAFF; DNA: TGTGCCAGCAGCGTAGGGGGGGAATTGAACACTGAAGCTTTCTTT
size: few; J: TRBJ1-1; D: -; V: TRBV7-2; CDR3: CASSSPVRGEAFF; DNA: TGTGCCAGCAGCTCCCCAGTTAGGGGTGAAGCTTTCTTT
size: few; J: TRBJ2-1; D: TRBD2; V: TRBV5-1; CDR3: CASSPGTSVEQFF; DNA: TGCGCCAGCAGCCCGGGGACTAGCGTTGAGCAGTTCTTC
size: many; J: TRBJ2-7; D: TRBD2; V: TRBV7-9; CDR3: CASLRGGTQGEQYF; DNA: TGTGCCAGCCTCCGGGGGGGGACCCAGGGGGAGCAGTACTTC
size: many; J: TRBJ1-1; D: -; V: TRBV7-9; CDR3: CASSTSVETEAFF; DNA: TGTGCCAGCAGCACCTCGGTTGAGACTGAAGCTTTCTTT
size: -; J: TRBJ2-1; D: -; V: TRBV4-3; CDR3: CASSQAVLSSYNEQFF; DNA: TGCGCCAGCAGCCAAGCGGTCCTTAGCTCCTACAATGAGCAGTTCTTC